This is a list of T cell receptor beta chains from one sample in a study of graft-versus-host responses after intestinal transplantation. Here immunoSEQ multiplex PCR was the method, and the copy in TCRdb shows in-frame clones only, minus some. The repertoire holds about 25,000 clones, with less than 95% as singletons. The sequences come from PBMCs, collected 156 days after intestinal transplant. Source of these receptors: a human patient who received an intestinal transplant, so some T cells may come from the graft donor. CDR3s include the opening cysteine and the closing phenylalanine or tryptophan.

V gene	J gene	CDR3 length	CDR3 protein
TRBV27	TRBJ2-7	17	CASSLYRVDGHSYEQYF
TRBV11-2	TRBJ1-6	17	CASSLITGQGVRSPLHF
TRBV11-2	TRBJ2-7	14	CASSFKGRRGEQYF
TRBV29-1	TRBJ2-2	13	CSVVTLNTGELFF
TRBV21-1	TRBJ1-2	12	CASRGAQGGYTF
TRBV2	TRBJ2-1	12	CASEQAYNEQFF
TRBV30	TRBJ2-5	13	CAWNLGTEETQYF
TRBV18	TRBJ1-6	14	CASSLRQDNSPLHF
TRBV30	TRBJ1-2	13	CAWSRGSNYGYTF
TRBV9	TRBJ2-1	16	CASSESGQIYNDEQFF
TRBV4-3	TRBJ2-5	15	CASSQVDRDQETQYF
TRBV14	TRBJ2-1	13	CASSHSLRNEQFF
TRBV6-5	TRBJ1-4	14	CASSRSREGEKLFF
TRBV2	TRBJ2-3	18	CASSEWASGSTSTDTQYF
TRBV6-1	TRBJ1-5	13	CASSPRGAQPQHF
TRBV9	TRBJ1-5	13	CASSVNSNQPQHF
TRBV19	TRBJ1-3	15	CASSIRGQGGNTIYF
TRBV11-2	TRBJ1-1	12	CASSLIGTEAFF
TRBV5-4	TRBJ2-5	15	CASSSAVKMQETQYF
TRBV14	TRBJ2-2	12	CASSPGGGELFF
TRBV27	TRBJ1-5	14	CASSLGGRNQPQHF
TRBV19	TRBJ2-2	15	CASSISGGNTGELFF
TRBV7-2	TRBJ2-7	17	CASSLANPGAGPYEQYF
TRBV28	TRBJ2-7	16	CASSAITSGRWGEQYF
TRBV27	TRBJ1-1	13	CASSFQIYTEAFF
TRBV9	TRBJ2-6	13	CASSASGANVLTF
TRBV7-2	TRBJ2-5	16	CASSILAGDPGETQYF
TRBV7-8	TRBJ2-3	15	CASSLGRETGQPQYF
TRBV5-6	TRBJ1-5	15	CASSSGQGSNQPQHF
TRBV29-1	TRBJ1-2	16	CSVGSTGGKPLYGYTF
TRBV7-9	TRBJ2-7	14	CASSPKSQTYEQYF
TRBV9	TRBJ1-5	14	CASSVSGGAQPQHF
TRBV7-8	TRBJ2-1	17	CASSLRAPGGPRGEQFF
TRBV7-6	TRBJ2-1	17	CASSLGTGGEYYNEQFF
TRBV7-9	TRBJ1-3	16	CASSLLGGLHGNTIYF
TRBV10-3	TRBJ1-1	14	CAISESGTNTEAFF
TRBV2	TRBJ2-3	13	CASVEGSTDTQYF
TRBV28	TRBJ2-5	14	CASSLLGRAETQYF
TRBV4-3	TRBJ2-7	18	CASSLEVGTGDTVYEQYF
TRBV18	TRBJ2-1	15	CASSRTPDPIDEQFF
TRBV11-3	TRBJ1-3	17	CASSLEKWSSSGNTIYF
TRBV28	TRBJ2-7	14	CASSLWLGFGEQYF
TRBV11-1	TRBJ2-2	15	CASSLSGTDTGELFF
TRBV6-6	TRBJ2-7	14	CASSRSGLAYEQYF
TRBV18	TRBJ2-1	16	CASSPRPGQGADEQFF
TRBV28	TRBJ2-1	15	CASSLGTSGADEQFF
TRBV4-3	TRBJ2-5	17	CASSQERTGGTQETQYF
TRBV6-6	TRBJ1-6	13	CASSYVEGTPLHF
TRBV5-4	TRBJ2-3	18	CASSLGGTSEIITDTQYF
TRBV9	TRBJ2-4	21	CASSASVGGDRRLIAKNIQYF
TRBV7-3	TRBJ2-2	22	CASSLSRGFSSGVGVNTGELFF
TRBV10-1	TRBJ2-7	12	CASSEPGYEQYF
TRBV15	TRBJ1-6	15	CATSSSGDPNSPLHF